This T cell receptor (beta chain) came from a study of T cell responses to AZD1222 COVID-19 vaccine. Concerning this clone: Its target is not known.

Overall study findings and caveats: Spike-specific TCR breadth and depth rose after two AZD1222 doses.

TCRdb's table, derived via immunoSEQ multiplex PCR, lists solely in-frame clones and lacks some. This table holds 170,000 or so clones, roughly 88% found once. Germline CDR1 and CDR2: SGHRS and YFSETQ. Unmatched junction bases numbered 6, after V lost 0 bases and J lost 7 bases. The CDR3 consists of 17 residues. Material: peripheral blood, obtained 28 days after the second AZD1222 dose. The chain joins TRBV5-1 to TRBJ2-1; 14 nucleotides line up with TRBD2. This sequence originates from an adult who received the AZD1222 COVID-19 vaccine. The CDR3 sequence: CASSLGLAGGPWNEQFF. The CDR3 coding sequence is TGCGCCAGCAGCTTGGGACTAGCGGGGGGGCCTTGGAATGAGCAGTTCTTC.